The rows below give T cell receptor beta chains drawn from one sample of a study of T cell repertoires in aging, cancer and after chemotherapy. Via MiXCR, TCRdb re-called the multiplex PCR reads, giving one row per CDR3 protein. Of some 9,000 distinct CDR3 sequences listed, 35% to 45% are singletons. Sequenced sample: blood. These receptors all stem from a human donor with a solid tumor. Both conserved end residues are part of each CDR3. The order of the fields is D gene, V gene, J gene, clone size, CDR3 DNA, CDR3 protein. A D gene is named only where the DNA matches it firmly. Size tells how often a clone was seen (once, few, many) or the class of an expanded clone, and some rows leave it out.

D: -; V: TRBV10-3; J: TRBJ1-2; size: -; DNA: TGTGCCATCAGTGAGGGAGGGGCCAACCTGGGTGGCTACACCTTC; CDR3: CAISEGGANLGGYTF
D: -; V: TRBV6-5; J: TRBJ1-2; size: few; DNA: TGTGCCAGCAGTTTTGCAATTGCTGGACAGAACTATGGCTACACCTTC; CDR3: CASSFAIAGQNYGYTF
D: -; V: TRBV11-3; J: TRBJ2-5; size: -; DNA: TGTGCCAGCAGCTTAGGCGTTTCAGGGGAGACCCAGTACTTC; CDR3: CASSLGVSGETQYF
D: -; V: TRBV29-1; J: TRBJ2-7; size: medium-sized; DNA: TGCAGCGTTGTTGGGGGGACTGGTGTTAACGAGCAGTACTTC; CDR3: CSVVGGTGVNEQYF
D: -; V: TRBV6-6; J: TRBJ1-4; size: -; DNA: TGTGCCAGCAGTACAGGCCCGGGGGAAAAACTGTTTTTT; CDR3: CASSTGPGEKLFF
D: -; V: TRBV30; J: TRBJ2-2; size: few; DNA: TGTGCCTGGGGATCGGGACCGCCCGGGGAGCTGTTTTTT; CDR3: CAWGSGPPGELFF
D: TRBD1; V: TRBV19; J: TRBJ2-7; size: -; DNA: TGTGCCAGTAGTATAAGGGACAGGGGACACGAGCAGTACTTC; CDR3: CASSIRDRGHEQYF
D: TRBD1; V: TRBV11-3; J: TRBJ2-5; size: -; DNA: TGTGCCAGCAGCTCCCCGACAGGGCTGGAGACCCAGTACTTC; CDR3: CASSSPTGLETQYF
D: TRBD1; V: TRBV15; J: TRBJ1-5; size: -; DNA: TGTGCCACCAGACCCGGGACAGGGGTAGGAGTCTCGCAGCCCCAGCATTTT; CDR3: CATRPGTGVGVSQPQHF
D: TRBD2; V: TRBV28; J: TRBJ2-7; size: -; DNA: TGTGCCAGCAACGGGGGGGCTTACGAGCAGTACTTC; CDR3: CASNGGAYEQYF
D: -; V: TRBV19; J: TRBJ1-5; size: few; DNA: TGTGCCAGTAGTATAGATCTCGTACGAAATCAGCCCCAGCATTTT; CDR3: CASSIDLVRNQPQHF
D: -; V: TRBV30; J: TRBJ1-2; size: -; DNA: TGTGCCTGGAGTGTAAGGGGGACGAGCGGCTACACCTTC; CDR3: CAWSVRGTSGYTF
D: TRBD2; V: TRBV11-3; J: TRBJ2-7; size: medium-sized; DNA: TGTGCCAGCAGCTCACCCACGACGGGAGGCTACGAGCAGTACTTC; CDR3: CASSSPTTGGYEQYF
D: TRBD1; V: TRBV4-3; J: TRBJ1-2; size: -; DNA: TGCGCCAGCAGCCAAGAGACGACAGGGAACTATGGCTACACCTTC; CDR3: CASSQETTGNYGYTF
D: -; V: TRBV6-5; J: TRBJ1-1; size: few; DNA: TGTGCCAGCAGTTTGTCTCAGGGGACGAACACTGAAGCTTTCTTT; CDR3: CASSLSQGTNTEAFF
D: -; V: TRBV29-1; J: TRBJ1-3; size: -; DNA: TGCAGCGTGAAGACAGTCTCTGGAAAAACCATATATTTT; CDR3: CSVKTVSGKTIYF
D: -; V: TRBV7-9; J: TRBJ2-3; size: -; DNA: TGTGCCAGCAGCTTTGGGGGTGGGACAGATACGCAGTATTTT; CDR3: CASSFGGGTDTQYF
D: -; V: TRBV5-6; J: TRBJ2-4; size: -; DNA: TGTGCCAGCAGTCTCCCCCGCAGGGGAGGTGAAAACATTCAGTACTTC; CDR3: CASSLPRRGGENIQYF
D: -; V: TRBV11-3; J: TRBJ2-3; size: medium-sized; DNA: TGTGCCAGCAGCTTAGGGGTAGGCCAGGGGATGGATACGCAGTATTTT; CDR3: CASSLGVGQGMDTQYF
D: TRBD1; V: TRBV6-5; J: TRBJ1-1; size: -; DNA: TGTGCCAGCACTCCGGGACAGCCAAACACTGAAGCTTTCTTT; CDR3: CASTPGQPNTEAFF
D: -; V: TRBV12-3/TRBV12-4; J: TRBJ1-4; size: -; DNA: TGTGCCAGCTCCGCCGCAGGGCCCCTTAGGCTGTTTTTT; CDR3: CASSAAGPLRLFF
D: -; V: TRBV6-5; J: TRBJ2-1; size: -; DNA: TGTGCCAGCAACATACTTGAGGTTTACAATGAGCAGTTCTTC; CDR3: CASNILEVYNEQFF
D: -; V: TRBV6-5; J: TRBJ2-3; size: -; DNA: TGTGCCAGCAGTTACGGGTCGTCGACGTCTTACACAGATACGCAGTATTTT; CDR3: CASSYGSSTSYTDTQYF
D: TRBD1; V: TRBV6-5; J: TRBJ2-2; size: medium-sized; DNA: TGTGCCAGCAGTTACGAGGGACAGCTTACCGGGGAGCTGTTTTTT; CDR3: CASSYEGQLTGELFF
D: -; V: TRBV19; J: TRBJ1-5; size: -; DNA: TGTGCCAGTAGTTCCATAGACAGAGACTATCAGCCCCAGCATTTT; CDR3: CASSSIDRDYQPQHF
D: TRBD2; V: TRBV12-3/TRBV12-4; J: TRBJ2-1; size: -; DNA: TGTGCCAGCAGTCCTGGACTAGCCAATGAGCAGTTCTTC; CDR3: CASSPGLANEQFF
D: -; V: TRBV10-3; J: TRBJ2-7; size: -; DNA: TGTGCCATCGGTACGACCGGGTACGAGCAGTACTTC; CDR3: CAIGTTGYEQYF
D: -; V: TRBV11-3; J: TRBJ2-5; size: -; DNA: TGTGCCAGCAGCTTAGGGGATCAAGAGACCCAGTACTTC; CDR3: CASSLGDQETQYF
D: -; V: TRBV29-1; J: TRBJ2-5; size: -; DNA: TGCAGCGTTGATGGTGGGGACGAGACCCAGTACTTC; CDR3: CSVDGGDETQYF
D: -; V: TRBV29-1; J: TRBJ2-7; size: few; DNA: TGCAGCGTTGAAGGGGTAGACGGATCCTACGAGCAGTACTTC; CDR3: CSVEGVDGSYEQYF
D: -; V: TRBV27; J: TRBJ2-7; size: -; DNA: TGTGCCATCGCAAGGGGGGCCAAAGACGAGCAGTACTTC; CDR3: CAIARGAKDEQYF
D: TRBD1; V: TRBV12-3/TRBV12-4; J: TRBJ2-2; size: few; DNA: TGTGCCAGCAGTCGGGGACAGGGTGAAACCGGGGAGCTGTTTTTT; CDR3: CASSRGQGETGELFF
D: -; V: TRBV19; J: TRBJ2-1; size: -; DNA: TGTGCCAGTAGTATTGTGCCTCCAAGAGGTGAGCAGTTCTTC; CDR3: CASSIVPPRGEQFF
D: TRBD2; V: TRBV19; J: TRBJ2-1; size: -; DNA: TGTGCCAGTACCAGGACTAGCGGATCTTCCTACAATGAGCAGTTCTTC; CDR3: CASTRTSGSSYNEQFF
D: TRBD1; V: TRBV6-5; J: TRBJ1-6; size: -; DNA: TGTGCCAGCAGATACATTACACAGGGGATGCATTCACCCCTCCACTTT; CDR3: CASRYITQGMHSPLHF
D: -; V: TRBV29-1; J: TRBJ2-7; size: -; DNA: TGCAGCGTTGCGGTGGCAAACTACGAGCAGTACTTC; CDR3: CSVAVANYEQYF
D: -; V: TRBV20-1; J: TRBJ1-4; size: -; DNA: TGCAGTGCTAGAAAGGGTTCGGCTAATGAAAAACTGTTTTTT; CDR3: CSARKGSANEKLFF
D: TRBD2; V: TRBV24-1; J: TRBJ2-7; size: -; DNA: TGTGCCACCAGTGATTCCGGGACTAGCGTACGCGAGCAGTACTTC; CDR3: CATSDSGTSVREQYF
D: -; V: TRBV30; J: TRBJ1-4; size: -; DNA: TGTGCCTGGAGTGTAATGTCGCTGTCTAATGAAAAACTGTTTTTT; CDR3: CAWSVMSLSNEKLFF
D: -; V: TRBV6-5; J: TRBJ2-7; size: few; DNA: TGTGCCAGCAGCATAAGACCCACGGGATACGAGCAGTACTTC; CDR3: CASSIRPTGYEQYF
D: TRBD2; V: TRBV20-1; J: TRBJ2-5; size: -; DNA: TGCAGTGCTAGAGACGCGGGAGGAAGCGAGACCCAGTACTTC; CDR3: CSARDAGGSETQYF